This TCR beta chain stems from a study of Graves' ophthalmopathy and Graves' hyperthyroidism. Using RNA transcripts, the TCR beta CDR3 regions were amplified. An initial RT-PCR round employing HTBI primers preceded a second-round multiplex PCR. From the multiplex PCR reads, TCRdb called clonotypes with MiXCR, one entry per CDR3 protein. The sample shows 600,000 to 950,000 distinct CDR3 sequences, 40% of them seen only once. The germline CDR1 and CDR2 sequences are SGHAT and FQNNGV. CDR3 length equals 16 residues. V shed 5 bases, J shed 7 bases, and the junction held 11 bases outside the gene matches. The chain recombines TRBV11-2 with TRBJ1-6; 7 bases map to TRBD1. This clonotype was obtained from an adult man with Graves' ophthalmopathy. Sample: peripheral blood. The CDR3 reads CASSTTGQRENSPLHF. For the CDR3, the DNA is TGTGCCAGCAGCACAACGGGACAGAGAGAGAATTCACCCCTCCACTTT.